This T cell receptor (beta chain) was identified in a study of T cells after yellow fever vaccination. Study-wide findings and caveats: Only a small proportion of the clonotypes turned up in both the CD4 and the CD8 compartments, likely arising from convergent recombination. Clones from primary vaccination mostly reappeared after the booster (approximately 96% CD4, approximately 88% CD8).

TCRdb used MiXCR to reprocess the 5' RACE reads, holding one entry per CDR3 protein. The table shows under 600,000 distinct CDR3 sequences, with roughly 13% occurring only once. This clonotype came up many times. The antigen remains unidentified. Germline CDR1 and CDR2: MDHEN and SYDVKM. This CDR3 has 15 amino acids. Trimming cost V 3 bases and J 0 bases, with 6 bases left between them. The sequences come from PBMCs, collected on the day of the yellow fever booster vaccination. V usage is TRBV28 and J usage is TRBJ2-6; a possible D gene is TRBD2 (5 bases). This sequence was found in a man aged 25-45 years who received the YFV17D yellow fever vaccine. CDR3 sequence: CASSLRVSGANVLTF. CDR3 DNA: TGTGCCAGCAGTTTGAGGGTCTCTGGGGCCAACGTCCTGACTTTC.